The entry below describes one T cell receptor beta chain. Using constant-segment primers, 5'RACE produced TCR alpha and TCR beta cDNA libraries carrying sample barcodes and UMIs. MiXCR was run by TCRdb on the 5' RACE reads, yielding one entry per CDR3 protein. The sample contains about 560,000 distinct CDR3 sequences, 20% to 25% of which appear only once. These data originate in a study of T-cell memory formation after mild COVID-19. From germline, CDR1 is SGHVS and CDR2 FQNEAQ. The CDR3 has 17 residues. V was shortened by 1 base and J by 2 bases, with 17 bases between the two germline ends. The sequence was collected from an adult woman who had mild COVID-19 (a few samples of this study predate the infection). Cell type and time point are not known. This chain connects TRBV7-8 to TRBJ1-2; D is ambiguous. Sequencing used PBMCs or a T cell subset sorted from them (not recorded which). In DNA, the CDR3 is TGTGCCAGCAGCTTAGTAGTAAGGTCAACCGGGAACTATGGCTACACCTTC. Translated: CASSLVVRSTGNYGYTF. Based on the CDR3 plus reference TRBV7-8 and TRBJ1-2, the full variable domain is GAGVSQSPRYKVAKRGQDVALRCDPISGHVSLFWYQQALGQGPEFLTYFQNEAQLDKSGLPSDRFFAERPEGSVSTLKIQRTQQEDSAVYLCASSLVVRSTGNYGYTFGSGTRLTVV.